What follows describes a single T cell receptor (beta chain). Method: immunoSEQ multiplex PCR; TCRdb's copy keeps in-frame clones and lacks some. The profile shows about 400,000 clones, approximately 95% of them singletons. The data stem from a study of shared T cell receptors in the human thymus. Germline assignment: CDR1 MNHEY and CDR2 SVGAGI. The V end lost 7 bases, the J end lost 6 bases, and 15 bases lay between the germline ends. CDR3 length: 13 amino acids. The receptor was derived from a human donor. The V and J genes are TRBV6-5 and TRBJ1-2; D may be TRBD1 (6 bases). Sequenced: thymocytes. This CDR3 is CASITDSLNGYTF. The CDR3 nucleotides are TGTGCCAGCATCACGGACAGCTTAAATGGCTACACCTTC.